The TCR beta chain under discussion was sequenced for a study of blood T cell repertoires in COVID-19. Germline trimming cut 0 bases from V and 6 bases from J; bases unmatched to any gene: 5. CDR3 length: 15 residues. Germline V CDR1 and CDR2: SGHAT, FQNNGV. Original handling: Estimates of nucleated cell counts were drawn from the amplification of reference gene primers. TCRdb keeps only in-frame clones here, not all; method: immunoSEQ multiplex PCR. That table gives V, J and clone size, and the DNA gave D and trimming. Of 95,000 to 130,000 clones listed, about nine tenths are singletons. The source of this sequence is a human donor with active COVID-19. The donor label of this sample is uncertain. The rearrangement links TRBV11-2 to TRBJ2-1; 7 positions match TRBD2. The sample was peripheral blood. The CDR3 DNA follows: TGTGCCAGCAGCTTAGAGTGGACTAGTATCAATGAGCAGTTCTTC. It yields the protein CASSLEWTSINEQFF.